This is a list of T cell receptor beta chains from one sample in a study of control samples from healthy donors and cancer patients. Profiling relied on immunoSEQ multiplex PCR, and the TCRdb table lists in-frame clones only, not all of them. This table holds more than 25,000 clones, 85% found once. The sequenced sample consisted of PBMCs. The receptor set was obtained from a woman aged 60-75 years with head and neck cancer. The CDR3 runs from the conserved cysteine through the conserved F or W. A D gene is named only where the DNA matches it firmly. Size tells how often a clone was seen (once, few, many) or the class of an expanded clone, and some rows leave it out.

V	D	J	size	CDR3	DNA
TRBV4-2	TRBD1	TRBJ1-1	-	CASSQGGTGVRTEAFF	TGTGCCAGCAGCCAGGGGGGGACAGGGGTGAGGACTGAAGCTTTCTTT
TRBV6-1	TRBD1	TRBJ1-2	-	CASTDGDRGPGYTF	TGTGCCAGCACCGATGGGGACAGGGGGCCTGGCTACACCTTC
TRBV27	TRBD1	TRBJ2-5	once	CASSPGQGIETQYF	TGTGCCAGCAGTCCGGGACAGGGGATAGAGACCCAGTACTTC
TRBV7-2	-	TRBJ1-2	few	CASRKQGSVDGGYTF	TGTGCCAGCAGGAAACAGGGAAGTGTAGACGGCGGCTACACCTTC
TRBV5-1	-	TRBJ2-1	-	CASSLEVRASYNEQFF	TGCGCCAGCAGCTTGGAGGTCAGGGCTTCCTACAATGAGCAGTTCTTC
TRBV5-1	TRBD1	TRBJ1-1	-	CASSLVDRDTEAFF	TGCGCCAGCAGCTTGGTGGACAGGGACACTGAAGCTTTCTTT
TRBV7-8	-	TRBJ1-4	-	CASSSGGFVEKLFF	TGTGCCAGCAGCTCGGGGGGATTCGTTGAAAAACTGTTTTTT
TRBV10-3	-	TRBJ1-1	-	CAISESNLSEAFF	TGTGCCATCAGTGAGTCGAATTTGTCTGAAGCTTTCTTT
TRBV7-8	-	TRBJ1-5	once	CASSLGAEPSNQPQHF	TGTGCCAGCAGCTTAGGGGCGGAGCCGAGCAATCAGCCCCAGCATTTT
TRBV5-1	-	TRBJ1-2	-	CASSFSTGTNYGYTF	TGCGCCAGCAGCTTTTCCACAGGGACTAACTATGGCTACACCTTC
TRBV5-8	TRBD2	TRBJ2-5	-	CASSSAGGKETQYF	TGTGCCAGCAGCTCTGCGGGGGGGAAGGAGACCCAGTACTTC
TRBV7-9	-	TRBJ2-1	-	CASSLDWGPGDNEQFF	TGTGCCAGCAGCTTAGACTGGGGACCCGGTGACAATGAGCAGTTCTTC
TRBV15	TRBD1	TRBJ1-1	few	CATSREGTGSGGTEAFF	TGTGCCACCAGCAGAGAAGGGACAGGGTCTGGGGGCACTGAAGCTTTCTTT
TRBV30	-	TRBJ2-3	once	CAWLDYTDTQYF	TGTGCCTGGCTCGACTACACAGATACGCAGTATTTT